Below, 2 T cell receptor beta chains from the same sample are listed, as sequenced in a study of patients and donors after allogeneic stem cell transplantation. TCRdb ran MiXCR on the RT-PCR reads and lists one entry per CDR3 protein. The table shows around 30,000 distinct CDR3 sequences, with 6.5% to 10% occurring only once. The source material was blood, either unsorted or a sorted T cell fraction (not recorded which). All receptors derive from a human donor who was either an allogeneic HSCT recipient or a stem cell or donor lymphocyte infusion donor (not recorded which). It is not recorded whose cells these are; they may come from a transplant donor.

The J gene is TRBJ1-5, the V gene TRBV19; D might be TRBD1 (5 bases). The ends were cut back, 3 bases at V and 0 bases at J, with 9 bases in the middle. Germline V CDR1 and CDR2: LNHDA, SQIVND (reference sequence). This CDR3 comprises 15 residues. CDR3: CASSMGVVSNQPQHF. The CDR3 DNA sequence: TGTGCCAGTAGTATGGGGGTAGTTAGCAATCAGCCCCAGCATTTT.

This clonotype rates as medium-sized. The chain combines TRBV12-3 or TRBV12-4 with TRBJ1-1, with TRBD1 matching over 8 bases. Unmatched junction bases numbered 14, after V lost 6 bases and J lost 11 bases. The CDR3 is 14 residues long. Here the CDR3 DNA reads TGTGCCAGCAGCCCATCCGTGCAGGGGGCCAAGGCTTTCTTT. It encodes CASSPSVQGAKAFF.